This T cell receptor beta chain is drawn from a study of blood T cell repertoires in COVID-19. Looking at the study overall: T cells, B-cell-depleted T cells, or PBMCs supplied cDNA or gDNA.

Using immunoSEQ multiplex PCR, the repertoire was profiled, and TCRdb retains in-frame clones only, with some absent. The table has about 200,000 clones, about 86% seen once. With 3 bases removed from V and 9 bases from J, the gap between germline ends came to 7 bases. Germline loops: CDR1 SGHRS, CDR2 YFSETQ. The CDR3 has 11 amino acids. The sequence was collected from a woman in her thirties or forties with acute COVID-19. Specimen: PBMCs or T cells enriched from blood (not recorded which). The chain couples TRBV5-1 to TRBJ2-1; D may be TRBD2 (6 bases). As DNA, the CDR3 is TGCGCCAGCAGCTCGACTAGTGAGCAGTTCTTC. As protein: CASSSTSEQFF.